These T cell receptor beta chains were read from a single sample in a study of T-cell memory formation after mild COVID-19. TCRdb called the 5' RACE reads again in MiXCR, with one record for every CDR3 protein. The data hold around 400,000 distinct CDR3 sequences, with approximately 24% observed a single time. The sequenced material came from PBMCs or a T cell subset sorted from them (not recorded which). All receptors come from an adult woman who had mild COVID-19 (a few samples of this study predate the infection). Cell type and time point are not known. The CDR3 runs from the conserved cysteine through the conserved F or W. D genes are given only for firm matches. Clone size is stated in some rows and not others, as once, few, many or a class when expanded.

TRBV5-1	TRBD1	-	TRBJ1-2	CASSPVQGQGSRYTF	TGCGCCAGCAGCCCTGTCCAGGGACAGGGGTCGCGCTACACCTTC
TRBV6-1	TRBD2	-	TRBJ2-3	CASSWTSGGFSTDTQYF	TGTGCCAGCAGCTGGACTAGCGGGGGGTTTAGCACAGATACGCAGTATTTT
TRBV4-2	TRBD2	few	TRBJ2-5	CASSQAGLAGGETQYF	TGTGCCAGCAGCCAAGCGGGACTAGCGGGAGGAGAGACCCAGTACTTC
TRBV9	-	-	TRBJ2-3	CASSISPGRSGTLGATDTQYF	TGTGCCAGCAGTATATCACCTGGGAGGAGCGGGACCTTGGGGGCGACAGATACGCAGTATTTT
TRBV6-2/TRBV6-3	-	few	TRBJ2-1	CASSWGLGEQFF	TGTGCCAGCAGTTGGGGTCTGGGTGAGCAGTTCTTC
TRBV7-9	-	-	TRBJ2-7	CASSPIGRTYEQYF	TGTGCCAGCAGCCCTATCGGACGGACCTACGAGCAGTACTTC
TRBV10-3	TRBD1	-	TRBJ2-7	CAISGGTGGDEQYF	TGTGCCATCAGCGGAGGGACAGGGGGCGACGAGCAGTACTTC
TRBV12-3/TRBV12-4	-	few	TRBJ2-7	CASSFTRSYEQYF	TGTGCCAGCAGTTTTACCAGATCCTACGAGCAGTACTTC
TRBV19	-	-	TRBJ1-5	CASMGRSQPQHF	TGTGCCAGTATGGGGAGGAGTCAGCCCCAGCATTTT
TRBV20-1	TRBD1	-	TRBJ1-6	CSARGTGGSGSYNSPLHF	TGCAGTGCTAGAGGGACAGGGGGGAGTGGTTCCTATAATTCACCCCTCCACTTT
TRBV18	-	-	TRBJ2-7	CASSPGRASYEQYF	TGTGCCAGCTCACCCGGCAGGGCCTCCTACGAGCAGTACTTC